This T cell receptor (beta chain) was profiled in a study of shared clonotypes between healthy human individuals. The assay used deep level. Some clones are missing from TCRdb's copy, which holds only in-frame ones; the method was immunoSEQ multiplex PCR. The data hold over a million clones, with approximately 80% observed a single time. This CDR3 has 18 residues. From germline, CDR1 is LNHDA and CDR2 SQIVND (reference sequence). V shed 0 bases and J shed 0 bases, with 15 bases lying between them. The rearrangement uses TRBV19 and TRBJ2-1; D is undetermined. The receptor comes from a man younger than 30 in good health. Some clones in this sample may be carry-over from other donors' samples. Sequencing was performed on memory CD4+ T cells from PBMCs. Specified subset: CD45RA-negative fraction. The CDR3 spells CASSIDPLGTSSYNEQFF. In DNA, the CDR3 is TGTGCCAGTAGTATAGATCCCCTAGGAACCAGCTCCTACAATGAGCAGTTCTTC.